This section outlines one T cell receptor beta chain sequence together with its context. The antigen is not known. This entry comes from a study of identifying expanded T cells in peripheral blood. During the collection period, no donor immune events like infections were recorded. Sequenced by immunoSEQ multiplex PCR; TCRdb stores in-frame clones only, minus some. The data contain 90,000 to 95,000 clones, 88% of them singletons. The CDR3 totals 15 residues. CDR1 is MNHEY, CDR2 SVGAGI, per germline. V shed 6 bases and J shed 7 bases, with 21 bases lying between them. Findings of the study overall: Clone count variance between approximately two-week samples rose with total template count. Differentially abundant clones: 0.95 to 1.5 between replicates, approximately 16 at about two weeks, 19 at four.

The sequencing sample was made of blood. This TCR was recovered from a person aged 18 to 70 in good health. The chain links TRBV6-5 to TRBJ1-2, with no clear D. The CDR3 bases are TGTGCCAGCAGGAAAACTGGACGAGGAGGTGGTGGCTACACCTTC. The encoded protein is CASRKTGRGGGGYTF.